This TCR beta chain emerged from a study of blood T cell repertoires in COVID-19. Only in-frame clones appear in the TCRdb table, and some are missing; sequencing was by immunoSEQ multiplex PCR. The table has about 130,000 clones, about 89% seen once; the top ten hold about an eighth. The germline CDR1 and CDR2 sequences are SGHAT and FQNNGV. Trimming stripped 2 bases from V and 10 bases from J, with 17 bases between. The CDR3 has 15 residues. The chain combines TRBV11-2 with TRBJ1-4; D is possibly TRBD1 (5 bases). This receptor was identified in a woman in her 70s with COVID-19, enrolled during active disease. What was sequenced was peripheral blood. Here the CDR3 reads CASSLPGRGLGKLFF. CDR3 DNA sequence: TGTGCCAGCAGCTTACCGGGGAGGGGTTTGGGAAAACTGTTTTTT.